What follows is one T cell receptor (beta chain) and its context. V shed 2 bases, J shed 7 bases, and the junction held 4 bases outside the gene matches. This CDR3 is 13 amino acids long. Germline CDR1 is SGHTA and CDR2 is FQGTGA. The entry originates in a study of blood T cell repertoires in COVID-19. Turning to the study itself: COVID-19 samples from acute and convalescent phases originated in the United States, Italy and Spain. T cells, B-cell-depleted T cells, or PBMCs provided the cDNA or gDNA that served as material.

Source study methods: Amplification from reference gene primers served as the basis for estimated nucleated cell counts. Assay: immunoSEQ multiplex PCR; the TCRdb copy retains only in-frame clones and omits some. V, J and clone size derive from that table, while D and trimming were established from the DNA sequence. Among around 700,000 clones listed, over 80% were seen once. The TCR comes from a woman aged 18 to 35 with acute or convalescent COVID-19. The chain couples TRBV7-3 to TRBJ1-1; TRBD1 aligns across 7 bases. Sequenced: peripheral blood. DNA of the CDR3: TGTGCCAGCAGCTTAGAGGGACAGCTTGAAGCTTTCTTT. As protein: CASSLEGQLEAFF.